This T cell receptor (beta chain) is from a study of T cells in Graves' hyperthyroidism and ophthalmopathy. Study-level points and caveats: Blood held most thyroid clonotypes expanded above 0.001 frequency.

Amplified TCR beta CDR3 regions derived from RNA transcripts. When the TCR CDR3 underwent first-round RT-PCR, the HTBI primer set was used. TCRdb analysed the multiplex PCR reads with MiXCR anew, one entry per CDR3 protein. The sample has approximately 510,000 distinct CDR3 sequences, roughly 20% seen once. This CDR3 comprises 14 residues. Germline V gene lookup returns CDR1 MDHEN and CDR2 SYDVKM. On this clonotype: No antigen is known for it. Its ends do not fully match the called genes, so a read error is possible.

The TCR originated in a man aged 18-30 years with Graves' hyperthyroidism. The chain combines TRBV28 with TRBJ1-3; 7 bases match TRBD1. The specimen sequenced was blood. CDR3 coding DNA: TGTGACAGCAGGAGAACAGGGGCTGGAAACACCATATATTTT. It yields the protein CDSRRTGAGNTIYF.